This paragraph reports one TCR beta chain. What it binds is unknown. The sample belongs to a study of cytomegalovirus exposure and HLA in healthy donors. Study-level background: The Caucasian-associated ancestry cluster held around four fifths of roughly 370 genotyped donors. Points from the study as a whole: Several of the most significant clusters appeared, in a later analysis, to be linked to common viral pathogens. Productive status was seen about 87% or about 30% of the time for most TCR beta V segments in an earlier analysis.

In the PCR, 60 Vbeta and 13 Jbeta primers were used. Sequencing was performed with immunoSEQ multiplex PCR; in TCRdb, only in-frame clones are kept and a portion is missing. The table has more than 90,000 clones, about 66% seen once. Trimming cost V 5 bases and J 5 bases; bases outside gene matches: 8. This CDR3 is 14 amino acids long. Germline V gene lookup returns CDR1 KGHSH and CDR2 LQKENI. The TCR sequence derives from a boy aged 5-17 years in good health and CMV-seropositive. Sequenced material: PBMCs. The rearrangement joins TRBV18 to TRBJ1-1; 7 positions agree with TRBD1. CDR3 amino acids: CASSKQGKGTEAFF. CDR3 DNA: TGTGCCAGCTCAAAACAGGGGAAGGGGACTGAAGCTTTCTTT. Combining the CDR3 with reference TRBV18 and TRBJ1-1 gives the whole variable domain NAGVMQNPRHLVRRRGQEARLRCSPMKGHSHVYWYRQLPEEGLKFMVYLQKENIIDESGMPKERFSAEFPKEGPSILRIQQVVRGDSAAYFCASSKQGKGTEAFFGQGTRLTVV.